These 17 T cell receptor delta chains came from one sample sequenced in a study of γδ T cells in repeated Plasmodium falciparum infection. TCRdb reprocessed the multiplex PCR reads through CATT. Of some 51,000 delta-chain clones detected, roughly 1.9% appear once; the ten largest clones hold roughly a quarter. Gammadelta T cells were flow-sorted from PBMC into Vgamma9/Vdelta2+ and Vdelta2-negative populations for bulk analysis. The sample comprised gamma-delta T cells from blood. The receptors originated from a pool of human donors (malaria-infected and uninfected, not separated).

There are a few counts of this clone. TCRdb attributes to this sequence the protein of a much larger clone, which differs from the DNA translation at residue 13; a read error is likely, and the protein displayed is translated from the DNA. The chain links TRDV1 to TRDJ1; D tentatively fits TRDD2 or TRDD3 (5 bases each). No J gene is reported in TCRdb; it was inferred here by comparing the DNA with germline. Germline CDR1 is TSWWSYY and CDR2 is QGS. V was pared by 0 bases and J by 4 bases, with 30 bases between. The CDR3 has 21 residues. The CDR3, as DNA: TGTGCTCTTGGGGAACTCCCCTACGTACCCTATGGACCGGGGGTTATCGATAAACTCATCTTT. It is translated as CALGELPYVPYGPGVIDKLIF.

Concerning this clone itself: This probably arose from a read error, given a far larger clone one base away. This sample also contains other DNA sequences that code for the same CDR3. CDR3 loop: CAFRRWGMSYTDKLIF. The CDR3 region has the DNA TGTGCCTTTAGACGCTGGGGGATGTCGTACACCGATAAGCTCATCTTT. The J gene is uncalled and the V gene is TRDV3; TRDD3 is taken as the D call from the table, unchecked against the DNA. This CDR3 comprises 16 residues. Germline V CDR1 and CDR2: TVYSNPD, GDNSRS (reference sequence).

To note about this clone: The protein in TCRdb stems from a much larger clone and differs at residue 23 from this DNA's translation, likely a read error; here the protein is translated from the DNA. The J segment was not called; the V segment is TRDV1; the tabulated D call, TRDD3, remains unverified against the DNA. The CDR3 runs to 25 residues. Germline values: CDR1 TSWWSYY, CDR2 QGS. CDR3 in amino acids: CALGEPTSFLRAYRTGGYSTDKPIF. The CDR3 nucleotides read TGTGCTCTTGGGGAACCCACCTCCTTCCTACGAGCCTATCGGACTGGGGGATACAGTACCGATAAACCCATCTTT.

This clone was observed at least ten times. The TCRdb protein comes from a much larger clone and disagrees with this DNA's translation at residue 5, likely due to a read error; the protein given here is derived from the DNA. This rearrangement joins TRDV2 to TRDJ1; TRDD3 aligns across 9 bases. In the absence of a J gene in TCRdb, the DNA was matched to germline to assign it here. The CDR3 is 19 amino acids. Germline V gene data show CDR1 as GEAIGNYY and CDR2 as EKD. J lost 5 bases, V lost 3 bases, and 21 bases had no gene match. CDR3 nucleotide sequence: TGTGCCTGTGACGCCGGTTTGTGGGGATACGCTTTTCGGGAGGATAAACTCATCTTT. Protein product: CACDAGLWGYAFREDKLIF.

This clone was counted only a few times. This sequence is one base from a far larger clone and is likely a read error. At the DNA level, this CDR3 is encoded by other sequences in the same sample as well. The V call is TRDV1, the J call TRDJ1, with 12 nucleotides matching TRDD3. TCRdb leaves out the J gene; it was filled in here by matching the DNA to germline. CDR1 and CDR2 (germline): TSWWSYY, QGS. The CDR3 covers 21 residues. CDR3 region: CALGQGVLASWGIRGTDKLIF. CDR3 DNA sequence: TGTGCCCTTGGTCAGGGGGTCCTTGCGTCCTGGGGGATACGGGGCACCGATAAACTCATCTTT.

About this clone: TCRdb's protein, taken from a much larger clone, differs from this DNA's translation at residue 15, likely owing to a read error; the protein displayed comes from the DNA. This chain links TRDV1 with TRDJ1; maybe TRDD3 (5 bases). As TCRdb names no J gene, one was assigned here on the basis of a DNA match to germline. Germline CDR1 is TSWWSYY and CDR2 is QGS. V was clipped by 0 bases and J by 0 bases, with 41 bases between them. CDR3 length: 26 amino acids. The CDR3 is CALGELYLFDRLIYGGPLMYTDKLIF. The CDR3 nucleotides read TGTGCTCTTGGGGAACTATATCTCTTTGATCGCCTAATTTACGGGGGGCCGCTGATGTACACCGATAAACTCATCTTT.

This clone was seen at least ten times. The chain links TRDV2 to TRDJ1; TRDD3 matches 9 bases. Trimming cost V 3 bases and J 0 bases; bases outside gene matches: 13. Per germline, CDR1 GEAIGNYY and CDR2 EKD. The CDR3 is 18 amino acids. This chain's CDR3 is CACDPLGDLRDDTDKLIF. CDR3 sequence (DNA): TGTGCCTGTGACCCCCTGGGGGATTTAAGGGATGACACCGATAAACTCATCTTT.

As to this clone: TCRdb's protein for this DNA is that of a much larger clone and differs from the translation at residue 3, likely a read error; the protein shown is the DNA translation. The V gene is TRDV1, the J gene TRDJ1, with TRDD3 matching over 8 bases. The J gene is not listed in TCRdb, so it was assigned here from a DNA match to germline. The CDR3 is made up of 26 amino acids. The germline gives CDR1 TSWWSYY, CDR2 QGS. The CDR3 protein is CAPGEVISILLSGGVDPITYTDKLIF. CDR3 DNA: TGTGCTCCTGGGGAAGTTATTTCTATTCTATTATCTGGGGGAGTCGATCCCATTACCTACACCGATAAACTCATCTTT.

In this sample, this clone turned up many times. The mismatch at residue 8 between this DNA's translation and the TCRdb protein of a much larger clone likely reflects a read error; the protein shown is translated from the DNA. The gene calls are TRDV2 and TRDJ1; D uncertain. Since TCRdb gives no J gene, matching the DNA to germline was used here to assign it. The CDR3 is 13 residues long. V lost 3 bases and J lost 4, with 11 bases in between. Looked up from germline, CDR1 is GEAIGNYY and CDR2 is EKD. CDR3 protein: CACDALSFDKLIF. In DNA, the CDR3 is TGTGCCTGTGACGCCCTGTCGTTCGATAAACTCATCTTT.

This clone has just a few counts. The protein given by TCRdb reflects a much larger clone and differs at residue 15 from this DNA's translation, likely from a read error; the protein shown is the DNA's translation. V usage is TRDV1 and J usage is TRDJ1; tentatively, D is TRDD2 or TRDD3 (5 bases each). TCRdb does not report a J gene; here it was assigned by matching the DNA to germline references. V lost 0 bases, J lost 0 bases, and 38 bases lay in between. Germline V CDR1 and CDR2: TSWWSYY, QGS. This CDR3 has 25 amino acids. The CDR3 region is CALGELRRFPAKVGRIGENTDKLIF. CDR3 DNA sequence: TGTGCTCTTGGGGAACTTCGCCGGTTTCCTGCAAAGGTGGGGAGGATTGGGGAGAACACCGATAAACTCATCTTT.

This clone was counted between two and nine times. This DNA's translation and the protein TCRdb lists, from a much larger clone, do not match at residue 19, likely due to a read error; the protein shown is translated from the DNA. The chain is built from TRDV1 and TRDJ2; tentatively, D is TRDD2 (6 bases). Here the J gene was assigned by germline matching of the DNA, as TCRdb has none. V was cut by 0 bases and J by 6 bases, with 44 bases left in between. Per the germline V gene, CDR1 is TSWWSYY and CDR2 is QGS. This CDR3 has 26 amino acids. CDR3 nucleotides: TGTGCTCTTGGGGAACTAATATCACGCTGGAATAGAGTATACCTCCTACCCCCGCCTCGGGCAGCACAACTCTTCTTT. This gives the protein CALGELISRWNRVYLLPPPRAAQLFF.

This clone was seen more than once but under ten times. For this DNA, TCRdb reports the protein of a much larger clone, which diverges at residue 8, most likely from a read error; the protein presented here is translated directly from the DNA. V gene assignment gives TRDV1, but the J gene was left uncalled; the D call of TRDD3 is as the table states it, not checked on the DNA. The CDR3 runs 20 residues. Germline lookup yields CDR1 TSWWSYY and CDR2 QGS. As DNA, the CDR3 is TGTGCTCTTGGGGACCTAAGTATGGGGCGTTTATGGACTGGGGGATGTAGGCTCATCTTT. It translates to CALGDLSMGRLWTGGCRLIF.

This clone turned up a few times. TCRdb's protein for this DNA is that of a much larger clone and differs from the translation at residue 3, likely a read error; the protein shown is the DNA translation. The chain has TRDV3 and TRDJ1; 8 bases fit TRDD3. The J gene was not available in TCRdb and was assigned here by matching the DNA to germline segments. V was clipped by 5 bases and J by 0 bases; unmatched bases: 29. The CDR3 runs to 21 residues. Germline V gene data show CDR1 as TVYSNPD and CDR2 as GDNSRS (reference sequence). CDR3: CAPHPFHMRPWGRPYTDKLIF. The CDR3 coding sequence is TGTGCCCCCCACCCGTTCCATATGAGACCCTGGGGGAGACCGTACACCGATAAACTCATCTTT.

Points on this clone: This DNA translates differently at residue 12 from the TCRdb protein, which is that of a much larger clone; a read error is likely, and the protein shown is the DNA's own translation. The chain is built from TRDV3 and TRDJ1; possible D gene TRDD2, 6 bases. The J gene is absent in TCRdb and was assigned here via DNA matching to germline. The germline V gene encodes CDR1 TVYSNPD and CDR2 GDNSRS (reference sequence). The V and J ends lost 5 bases and 0 bases respectively, with 40 bases between them. The CDR3 is made up of 22 amino acids. Here the CDR3 DNA reads TGTGCCCTCCCGCGGGGACCTTCCGGTTTGGGGACACGCGTTTGGTACACCGATAAACTCATCTTT. The encoded protein is CALPRGPSGLGTRVWYTDKLIF.

In its sample, this clone was seen a few times. The protein TCRdb lists belongs to a much larger clone and differs from this DNA's translation at residue 10, which points to a read error; the protein shown is made from the DNA. The chain uses TRAV38-2/DV8 and TRDJ1; 8 positions agree with TRDD3. The J gene, absent from TCRdb, was called here by matching the DNA to germline. The CDR3 contains 20 residues. The germline V gene has CDR1 TSESDYY and CDR2 QEAYKQQN. V shed 3 bases, J shed 7 bases, and the junction held 26 bases outside the gene matches. Here the CDR3 reads CAYRNKPAYCGIRGAGKLIF. As DNA, the CDR3 is TGTGCTTATAGGAACAAACCTGCGTACTGTGGGATACGGGGCGCCGGTAAACTCATCTTT.

This clone was observed at least ten times. The likely explanation is a read error, given a far larger clone one base away. Other DNA sequences of this sample code for an identical CDR3. Here the V gene is TRDV2, but the J gene went uncalled; TRDD3 is the table's D call, not checked against the DNA. The germline V gene has CDR1 GEAIGNYY and CDR2 EKD. This CDR3 comprises 14 residues. The CDR3 protein is CACDQRLGIPGSIF. For the CDR3, the DNA is TGTGCCTGTGACCAGAGGCTGGGGATCCCAGGTTCCATCTTT.

On this clone: TCRdb records a much larger clone's protein for this DNA, with a difference at residue 11 that likely arises from a read error; the protein given is the translation of the DNA. The chain couples TRDV3 to TRDJ1; 9 nucleotides match TRDD3. The J gene, not given by TCRdb, was assigned here from a germline match of the nucleotide sequence. This CDR3 is built from 16 residues. CDR1 TVYSNPD and CDR2 GDNSRS come from the germline V gene (reference sequence). The V segment lost 0 bases and the J segment 3 bases; nucleotides outside the gene matches: 11. As DNA, the CDR3 is TGTGCCTTTAGACGCTGGGGGATGTCGTACGCCGATAAACTCATCTTT. Its translation is CAFRRWGMSYADKLIF.